Presented here are 22 T cell receptor beta chains from one specimen sequenced in a study of blood T cell repertoires in COVID-19. Data came from immunoSEQ multiplex PCR; TCRdb stores just in-frame clones and leaves some out. The table lists 70,000 to 90,000 clones, around 80% of them singletons. Sequencing was done on a sample of peripheral blood. These receptors all come from a man aged 65 to 85 with acute or convalescent COVID-19.

This clone was detected once. The V gene is TRBV27, the J gene TRBJ1-6; 8 bases are a match to TRBD1. The germline CDR1 and CDR2 sequences are MNHEY and SMNVEV (reference sequence). The trim removed 5 bases at V and 3 bases at J, leaving 12 bases unmatched. This CDR3 spans 18 amino acids. CDR3 sequence reads: CASSHKTTGTGYNSPLHF. As DNA, the CDR3 is TGTGCCAGCAGTCACAAAACCACTGGGACAGGCTATAATTCACCCCTCCACTTT.

V is TRBV27 and J is TRBJ1-6; weak D call: TRBD1 (6 bases). Germline V CDR1 and CDR2: MNHEY, SMNVEV (reference sequence). Trimming took 7 bases from V and 0 from J, leaving 22 bases between them. The CDR3 is 19 residues long. The CDR3: CASISGGAFLSSYNSPLHF. DNA for the CDR3: TGTGCCAGCATATCCGGGGGGGCTTTTTTGAGCTCCTATAATTCACCCCTCCACTTT.

The chain couples TRBV5-4 to TRBJ2-5; 8 nucleotides align to TRBD2. The V segment lost 1 base and the J segment 4 bases; nucleotides outside the gene matches: 9. In germline, CDR1 is SGHNT, CDR2 YYREEE (reference sequence). The CDR3 has 16 amino acids. The CDR3 nucleotides are TGTGCCAGCAGCTTGTTACGGGGGGGCCAGGGAGAGACCCAGTACTTC. It translates to CASSLLRGGQGETQYF.

CDR3 residues: CAWSVTSGGDTQYF. Written as DNA, the CDR3 is TGTGCCTGGAGTGTCACTAGCGGGGGAGATACGCAGTATTTT. V gene TRBV30 combines with J gene TRBJ2-3; 11 bases align to TRBD2. Germline V gene lookup returns CDR1 GTSNPN and CDR2 SVGIG (reference sequence). This CDR3 has 14 residues. After removal of 0 bases from V and 5 bases from J, the junction contained 1 base not matched to a gene.

J is TRBJ2-1 and V is TRBV7-8; the match to TRBD1 covers 9 bases. The trim removed 5 bases at V and 2 bases at J, leaving 4 bases unmatched. Germline CDR1 and CDR2: SGHVS and FQNEAQ. The CDR3 loop spans 15 amino acids. The CDR3 DNA reads as TGTGCCAGCAGCGTTCGGGACAGGGCCTACAATGAGCAGTTCTTC. Protein sequence: CASSVRDRAYNEQFF.

The chain's CDR3 is CASSTSGQGIETQYF. The CDR3 DNA follows: TGCGCCAGCAGCACCTCCGGACAGGGCATAGAGACCCAGTACTTC. V gene TRBV5-1 combines with J gene TRBJ2-5; 8 bases fit TRBD1. The CDR3 has 15 residues. Trimming took 4 bases from V and 4 from J; bases not matched to a gene: 9. The germline V gene has CDR1 SGHRS and CDR2 YFSETQ.

The rearrangement links TRBV28 to TRBJ2-5; a weak D match, TRBD2 (6 bases). Per germline, CDR1 MDHEN and CDR2 SYDVKM. The V end was cut by 3 bases, the J end by 5 bases, with 16 bases between. This CDR3 is built from 15 residues. As DNA, the CDR3 is TGTGCCAGCAGTTTTGGTGGGACTCTCCCTGAGACCCAGTACTTC. Protein: CASSFGGTLPETQYF. Supplemented by reference TRBV28 and TRBJ2-5, the full variable domain reads DVKVTQSSRYLVKRTGEKVFLECVQDMDHENMFWYRQDPGLGLRLIYFSYDVKMKEKGDIPEGYSVSREKKERFSLILESASTNQTSMYLCASSFGGTLPETQYFGPGTRLLVL.

CDR3 region: CSAGGVPEAFF. The CDR3 DNA is TGCAGTGCCGGGGGGGTTCCTGAAGCTTTCTTT. The chain links TRBV20-1 to TRBJ1-1; a possible D gene is TRBD1 (5 bases). Germline lookup yields CDR1 DFQATT and CDR2 SNEGSKA (reference sequence). The V and J ends lost 6 bases and 6 bases respectively, with 11 bases between them. The CDR3 extends over 11 amino acids.

The chain combines TRBV4-1 with TRBJ2-3; 7 bases align to TRBD1. The V gene's germline CDR1 is MGHRA and CDR2 YSYEKL. CDR3 length equals 17 residues. With V trimmed by 3 bases and J by 4 bases, 13 bases remained unmatched. CDR3 protein: CASSHPRTLTGADTQYF. CDR3 coding DNA: TGCGCCAGCAGCCACCCTCGGACACTTACAGGGGCAGATACGCAGTATTTT.

The rearrangement joins TRBV19 to TRBJ1-2; the match to TRBD1 covers 8 bases. The trim removed 5 bases at V and 2 bases at J, leaving 4 bases unmatched. In germline, CDR1 is LNHDA, CDR2 SQIVND (reference sequence). The CDR3 runs to 14 residues. CDR3 in amino acids: CASSQGARNYGYTF. The CDR3 nucleotides read TGTGCCAGTAGTCAGGGGGCGCGGAACTATGGCTACACCTTC.

The rearrangement joins TRBV19 to TRBJ2-1; 11 bases align to TRBD2. Germline V CDR1 and CDR2: LNHDA, SQIVND (reference sequence). The CDR3 is 16 residues long. The J segment lost 6 bases and the V segment lost 5 bases, leaving 9 bases of the junction unmatched. The CDR3 region is CASSSLAGGTPNEQFF. The CDR3 nucleotides are TGTGCCAGTAGTTCCCTAGCGGGGGGCACCCCCAATGAGCAGTTCTTC.

V and J are TRBV5-1 and TRBJ2-2; D gene ambiguous. Trimming cost V 0 bases and J 0 bases, with 9 bases left between them. The CDR3 is 16 residues long. Germline V CDR1 and CDR2: SGHRS, YFSETQ. The CDR3 DNA reads TGCGCCAGCAGCTTGGGGCTGACACCGAACACCGGGGAGCTGTTTTTT. Protein sequence: CASSLGLTPNTGELFF.

Only a few counts were recorded for this clone. This chain uses TRBV5-4 with TRBJ2-3; TRBD2 matches 7 bases. In germline, CDR1 is SGHNT, CDR2 YYREEE (reference sequence). Trimming at V came to 2 bases and at J to 3 bases, leaving 6 bases not matched to a gene. The length of the CDR3 is 15 residues. CDR3 region: CASSFRGGSTDTQYF. The CDR3 DNA is TGTGCCAGCAGCTTTAGGGGAGGGTCTACAGATACGCAGTATTTT.

The gene calls are TRBV7-9 and TRBJ2-7, with 7 positions matching TRBD1. V trimming: 2 bases; J trimming: 7 bases; junction bases outside the gene matches: 11. CDR1 is SEHNR and CDR2 is FQNEAQ in the germline V gene (reference sequence). The CDR3 consists of 15 residues. This chain's CDR3 is CASSLNIQGPREQYF. CDR3 DNA sequence: TGTGCCAGCAGCTTAAACATACAGGGGCCTCGGGAGCAGTACTTC. Full variable domain (missing parts from reference TRBV7-9 and TRBJ2-7): DTGVSQNPRHKITKRGQNVTFRCDPISEHNRLYWYRQTLGQGPEFLTYFQNEAQLEKSRLLSDRFSAERPKGSFSTLEIQRTEQGDSAMYLCASSLNIQGPREQYFGPGTRLTVT.

On this clone: The sample contains more than one DNA sequence encoding this CDR3. The chain joins TRBV9 to TRBJ2-3; 8 nucleotides agree with TRBD1. With V trimmed by 0 bases and J by 1 base, 1 base remained unmatched. The CDR3 consists of 15 residues. Germline-derived CDR1 and CDR2 are SGDLS and YYNGEE. CDR3 in amino acids: CASSVAGQGTDTQYF. Written as DNA, the CDR3 is TGTGCCAGCAGCGTAGCGGGACAGGGCACAGATACGCAGTATTTT.

The V and J genes are TRBV7-8 and TRBJ2-2, with D possibly matching TRBD2 (5 bases). Per germline, CDR1 SGHVS and CDR2 FQNEAQ. The CDR3 totals 17 residues. The ends were cut back, 4 bases at V and 3 bases at J, with 18 bases in the middle. The CDR3 loop is CASSSEVEGSDTGELFF. DNA for the CDR3: TGTGCCAGCAGCTCAGAAGTCGAGGGCTCCGACACCGGGGAGCTGTTTTTT.

The J gene is TRBJ1-1, the V gene TRBV5-6, with a tentative D call TRBD1 (6 bases). The germline gives CDR1 SGHDT, CDR2 YYEEEE. The CDR3 is 12 residues long. Trimming removed 5 bases from V and 7 bases from J, with 12 bases in between. For the CDR3, the DNA is TGTGCCAGCAGTAGGGGACACAGTGAAGCTTTCTTT. Translated, it gives CASSRGHSEAFF.

This rearrangement joins TRBV6-5 to TRBJ1-1, with D unclear. V lost 6 bases to trimming and J lost 3 bases, with 14 bases between them. CDR3 length: 14 residues. Germline V gene lookup returns CDR1 MNHEY and CDR2 SVGAGI. For the CDR3, the DNA is TGTGCCAGCAGGCCACCGAGCATGGACACTGAAGCTTTCTTT. Residues: CASRPPSMDTEAFF.

This chain connects TRBV7-3 to TRBJ1-5; D is possibly TRBD1 (5 bases). The length of the CDR3 is 14 residues. V dropped 7 bases and J dropped 4 bases, with 14 bases sitting between them. Germline-derived CDR1 and CDR2 are SGHTA and FQGTGA. CDR3: CASTLWGGNQPQHF. For the CDR3, the DNA is TGTGCCAGCACCCTGTGGGGGGGGAATCAGCCCCAGCATTTT. Full variable domain (rest looked up from reference TRBV7-3 and TRBJ1-5): GAGVSQTPSNKVTEKGKYVELRCDPISGHTALYWYRQSLGQGPEFLIYFQGTGAADDSGLPNDRFFAVRPEGSVSTLKIQRTERGDSAVYLCASTLWGGNQPQHFGDGTRLSIL.

This clone was picked up one time. The gene calls are TRBV28 and TRBJ1-2, with 7 bases identical to TRBD1. Germline V gives CDR1 MDHEN, CDR2 SYDVKM. The J segment lost 4 bases and the V segment lost 7 bases, leaving 12 bases of the junction unmatched. CDR3 length: 15 amino acids. In nucleotides, the CDR3 is TGTGCCAGCACCATTCCCAGGGACAGTGGCTATGGCTACACCTTC. It is translated as CASTIPRDSGYGYTF.

The rearrangement uses TRBV28 and TRBJ1-6, with 9 positions matching TRBD1. V lost 7 bases, J lost 4 bases, and 5 bases stayed unmatched. Germline V gene data show CDR1 as MDHEN and CDR2 as SYDVKM. This CDR3 is built from 15 residues. CDR3 amino acids: CASKPGQGYNSPLHF. DNA for the CDR3: TGTGCCAGCAAACCGGGACAGGGTTATAATTCACCCCTCCACTTT.

This chain links TRBV5-1 with TRBJ1-6, with 10 bases fitting TRBD1. V shed 2 bases and J 8 bases; nucleotides not matched to a gene: 1. Germline V gene lookup returns CDR1 SGHRS and CDR2 YFSETQ. The CDR3 contains 14 residues. The CDR3: CASSFGTGDSPLHF. The CDR3 bases are TGCGCCAGCAGCTTCGGGACAGGGGATTCACCCCTCCACTTT.